The text below deals with one T cell receptor beta chain. The antigen remains undetermined. The authors ran the assay at deep level. Genomic DNA of every subset was divided equally among multiple immunoSEQ plates. Data came from immunoSEQ multiplex PCR; TCRdb stores just in-frame clones and leaves some out. This repertoire shows about 960,000 clones, approximately 80% found once; its top ten account for about 1.5%. This entry is derived from a study of shared clonotypes between healthy human individuals. Deletions cut 5 bases from V and 1 base from J, with 8 bases between. This CDR3 is built from 13 residues. Germline CDR1 SGHVS, CDR2 FQNEAQ. General observations from the study: Only blood was sampled, and tissue TCR repertoires likely differ from blood ones.

This sequence was found in a man aged 18 to 30 in good health. The material sequenced was memory CD4+ T cells sorted from blood. Documented subset: CD45RA-negative fraction. This chain connects TRBV7-8 to TRBJ1-1; a weak D match, TRBD1 (5 bases). The CDR3 region has the DNA TGTGCCAGCAGCAACGGGGGGAACACTGAAGCTTTCTTT. Translated: CASSNGGNTEAFF.